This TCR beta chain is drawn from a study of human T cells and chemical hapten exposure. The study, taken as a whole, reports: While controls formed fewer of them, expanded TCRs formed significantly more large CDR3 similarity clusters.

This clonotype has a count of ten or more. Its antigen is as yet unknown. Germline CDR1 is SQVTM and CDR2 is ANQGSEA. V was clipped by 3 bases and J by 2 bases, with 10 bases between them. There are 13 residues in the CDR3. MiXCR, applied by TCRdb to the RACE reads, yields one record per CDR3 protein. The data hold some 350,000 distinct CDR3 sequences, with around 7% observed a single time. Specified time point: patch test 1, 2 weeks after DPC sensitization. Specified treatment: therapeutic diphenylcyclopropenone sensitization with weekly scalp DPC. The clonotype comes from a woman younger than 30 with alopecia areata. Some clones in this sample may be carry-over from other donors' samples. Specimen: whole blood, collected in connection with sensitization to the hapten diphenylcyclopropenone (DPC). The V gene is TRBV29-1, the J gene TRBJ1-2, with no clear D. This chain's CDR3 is CSVDPVANYGYTF. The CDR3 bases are TGCAGCGTTGATCCCGTGGCGAACTATGGCTACACCTTC.